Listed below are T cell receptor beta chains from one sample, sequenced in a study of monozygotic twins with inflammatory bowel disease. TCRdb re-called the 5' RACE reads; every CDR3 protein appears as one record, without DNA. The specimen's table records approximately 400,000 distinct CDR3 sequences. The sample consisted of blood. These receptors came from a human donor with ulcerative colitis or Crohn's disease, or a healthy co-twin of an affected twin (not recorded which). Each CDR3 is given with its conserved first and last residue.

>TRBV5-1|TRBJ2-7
CASSLNGGAYNEQYF
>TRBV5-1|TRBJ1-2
CASKAGVYGYTF
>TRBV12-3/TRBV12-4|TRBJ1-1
CASSSLGNPGPEAFF
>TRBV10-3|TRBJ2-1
CAISRGSYNEQFF
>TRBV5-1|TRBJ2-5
CASSSLAGVRQETQYF
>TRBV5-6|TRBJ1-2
CASSSINYGYTF
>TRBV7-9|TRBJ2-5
CASSLGSASRETQYF
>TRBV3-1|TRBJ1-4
CASSPSSTGPNEKLFF
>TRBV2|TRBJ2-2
CASSEREAGELFF
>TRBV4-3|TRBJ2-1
CASRKITGGMNEQFF
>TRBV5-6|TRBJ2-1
CASSRVEMNYNEQFF
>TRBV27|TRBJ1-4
CASRGQGGEKLFF
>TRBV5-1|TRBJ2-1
CASSPGLAGGLFNEQFF
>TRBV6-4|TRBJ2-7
CASNPTSGRAYEQYF
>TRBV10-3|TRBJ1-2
CAIEKAAGYGYTF
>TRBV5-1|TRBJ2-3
CASSLRPGLGADTQYF
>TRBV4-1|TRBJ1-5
CASSQEGGSQPQHF
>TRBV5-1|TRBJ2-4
CASSLAGKNIQYF
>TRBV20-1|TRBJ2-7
CSARRDRRSYEQYF
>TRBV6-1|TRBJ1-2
CASKSWVGYFGYTF
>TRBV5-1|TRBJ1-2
CASSSEGTGIGPFYGYTF
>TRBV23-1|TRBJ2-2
CASSRTATVSTGELFF
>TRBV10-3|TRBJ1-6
CAISESGRGSINSPLHF